Each of the 26 T cell receptor beta chains below was sequenced from the same sample in a study of early stage breast cancer tumors. The method was immunoSEQ multiplex PCR; TCRdb's version includes in-frame clones alone and lacks a portion of them. The sample holds about 69,000 clones, 75% to 90% seen once. The sample taken for sequencing was blood. These receptors originate from a person in their 40s with breast cancer.

V gene TRBV5-1 combines with J gene TRBJ2-3; TRBD1 agrees at 7 bases. The CDR3 loop spans 14 amino acids. V lost 7 bases to trimming and J lost 4 bases; unmatched junction nucleotides: 9. Per the germline V gene, CDR1 is SGHRS and CDR2 is YFSETQ. DNA for the CDR3: TGCGCCAGCCGCCCCGAGGGGGCGGCAGATACGCAGTATTTT. Encoded protein: CASRPEGAADTQYF.

The V gene is TRBV29-1, the J gene TRBJ2-5; 8 bases map to TRBD2. CDR3 length: 12 residues. Trimming cost V 7 bases and J 2 bases; bases outside gene matches: 3. The germline V gene encodes CDR1 SQVTM and CDR2 ANQGSEA. CDR3 sequence: CSAQREQETQYF. The DNA of the CDR3 is TGCAGCGCCCAGCGGGAGCAAGAGACCCAGTACTTC.

The rearrangement uses TRBV5-4 and TRBJ1-2; 11 bases match TRBD1. Germline loops: CDR1 SGHNT, CDR2 YYREEE (reference sequence). This CDR3 is built from 17 residues. V shed 0 bases and J 5 bases; nucleotides not matched to a gene: 9. CDR3 sequence reads: CASSLVGRTGGEYGYTF. The CDR3 DNA sequence: TGTGCCAGCAGCTTGGTAGGGCGGACAGGGGGCGAATATGGCTACACCTTC. The full variable domain, with the rest looked up from reference TRBV5-4 and TRBJ1-2, is ETGVTQSPTHLIKTRGQQVTLRCSSQSGHNTVSWYQQALGQGPQFIFQYYREEENGRGNFPPRFSGLQFPNYSSELNVNALELDDSALYLCASSLVGRTGGEYGYTFGSGTRLTVV.

The table lists this clone with a few counts. In DNA form, the CDR3 reads TGTGCCAGCAGCTCAATTAGCGGGAGCCAAACCGGGGAGCTGTTTTTT. Translated: CASSSISGSQTGELFF. The V and J genes are TRBV7-9 and TRBJ2-2; 9 nucleotides agree with TRBD2. The V and J ends lost 4 bases and 5 bases, in that order; junction bases with no gene match: 8. CDR1 is SEHNR and CDR2 is FQNEAQ in the germline V gene (reference sequence). The CDR3 loop spans 16 amino acids.

This chain links TRBV10-3 with TRBJ1-2, with 7 positions matching TRBD1. The ends lost 4 bases at V and 7 bases at J; junction bases unmatched: 3. The CDR3 is 12 amino acids. Per the germline V gene, CDR1 is ENHRY and CDR2 is SYGVKD. Here the CDR3 DNA reads TGTGCCATCAGTGGACAGGGCCGTGGCTACACCTTC. Translating it yields CAISGQGRGYTF.

The V gene is TRBV2, the J gene TRBJ2-5, with D tentatively TRBD1 or TRBD2 (6 bases each). Between the trimmed V and J ends, which lost 0 bases and 4 bases, there was a span of 9 bases. The CDR3 is 14 residues long. The germline CDR1 and CDR2 sequences are SNHLY and FYNNEI. This chain's CDR3 is CASSEARGGETQYF. The CDR3 nucleotides are TGTGCCAGCAGTGAAGCCAGGGGAGGAGAGACCCAGTACTTC.

The rearrangement uses TRBV7-3 and TRBJ2-3; a weak D match, TRBD2 (6 bases). The V gene lost 3 bases and the J gene lost 4 bases, with 8 bases spanning the gap. This CDR3 region has 13 residues. Germline V gives CDR1 SGHTA, CDR2 FQGTGA. CDR3 residues: CASSFGSPDTQYF. The CDR3 DNA follows: TGTGCCAGCAGCTTCGGGAGTCCAGATACGCAGTATTTT.

The chain uses TRBV4-1 and TRBJ2-5; 7 bases are a match to TRBD1. The germline V gene has CDR1 MGHRA and CDR2 YSYEKL. V trimming: 4 bases; J trimming: 3 bases; junction bases outside the gene matches: 8. This CDR3 contains 15 residues. CDR3 nucleotides: TGCGCCAGCAGCCCCAAACCCGGGACAGAAGAGACCCAGTACTTC. It is translated as CASSPKPGTEETQYF.

The J gene is TRBJ2-5, the V gene TRBV5-1, with D hard to call. CDR1 and CDR2 from the germline V gene are SGHRS and YFSETQ. This CDR3 is 13 amino acids long. V was trimmed by 0 bases and J by 4 bases, leaving 7 bases between them. This chain's CDR3 is CASSLAGSETQYF. The CDR3 DNA reads as TGCGCCAGCAGCTTGGCAGGATCAGAGACCCAGTACTTC.

The rearrangement links TRBV29-1 to TRBJ2-3; D possibly matches TRBD1 or TRBD2 (6 bases each). Germline values: CDR1 SQVTM, CDR2 ANQGSEA. V was cut by 4 bases and J by 0 bases, with 8 bases left in between. The CDR3 is made up of 13 amino acids. The CDR3 here is CSVGRGSTDTQYF. The CDR3 region has the DNA TGCAGCGTTGGGAGGGGGAGCACAGATACGCAGTATTTT.

The V and J genes are TRBV6-5 and TRBJ2-2; D gene unclear. This CDR3 is built from 15 residues. V lost 7 bases and J lost 5, with 17 bases in between. CDR1 MNHEY and CDR2 SVGAGI come from the germline V gene. The CDR3: CASTRAPDWTGELFF. Here the CDR3 DNA reads TGTGCCAGCACCCGGGCTCCTGATTGGACCGGGGAGCTGTTTTTT.

The J gene is TRBJ1-3, the V gene TRBV19, with D unresolved. V was trimmed by 0 bases and J by 0 bases, leaving 9 bases between them. The germline CDR1 and CDR2 sequences are LNHDA and SQIVND (reference sequence). This CDR3 spans 16 amino acids. The CDR3 loop reads CASSIDPVFSGNTIYF. CDR3 bases: TGTGCCAGTAGTATAGATCCCGTTTTCTCTGGAAACACCATATATTTT.

The V call is TRBV27, the J call TRBJ2-1; D possibly uses TRBD1 or TRBD2 (7 bases each). V lost 7 bases and J lost 0, with 16 bases in between. The CDR3 consists of 16 residues. Per germline, CDR1 MNHEY and CDR2 SMNVEV (reference sequence). The CDR3 spells CASTPRGGSSYNEQFF. CDR3 bases: TGTGCCAGCACCCCCAGGGGGGGGAGCTCCTACAATGAGCAGTTCTTC.

This clone was seen a few times. The chain links TRBV28 to TRBJ1-2; a weak D match, TRBD1 (5 bases). There are 13 residues in the CDR3. V lost 8 bases, J lost 3 bases, and 13 bases lay in between. Germline values: CDR1 MDHEN, CDR2 SYDVKM. The CDR3 nucleotides are TGTGCCAGCGCCAGGGAGGGGTACTATGGCTACACCTTC. It specifies CASAREGYYGYTF.

The rearrangement links TRBV5-1 to TRBJ2-3; 16 bases are shared with TRBD2. The germline CDR1 and CDR2 sequences are SGHRS and YFSETQ. V trimming: 4 bases; J trimming: 3 bases; junction bases outside the gene matches: 5. This CDR3 has 17 amino acids. The DNA of the CDR3 is TGCGCCAGCAGCCAGGGACTAGCGGGAGGGCCGACAGATACGCAGTATTTT. Protein sequence: CASSQGLAGGPTDTQYF.

The chain recombines TRBV19 with TRBJ1-1; D call uncertain. This CDR3 is 14 amino acids long. Germline CDR1 and CDR2: LNHDA and SQIVND (reference sequence). Trimming took 3 bases from V and 0 from J, leaving 8 bases between them. The chain's CDR3 is CASSISDMNTEAFF. The CDR3 DNA is TGTGCCAGTAGTATCTCAGACATGAACACTGAAGCTTTCTTT.

J is TRBJ2-7 and V is TRBV5-5, with D unresolved. The V and J ends lost 5 bases and 0 bases respectively, with 9 bases between them. Per the germline V gene, CDR1 is SGHKS and CDR2 is YYEKEE (reference sequence). This CDR3 spans 13 amino acids. CDR3 DNA sequence: TGTGCCAGCAGTTTATCCCTCTCCTACGAGCAGTACTTC. Its translation: CASSLSLSYEQYF. The full variable domain, rest sourced from reference TRBV5-5 and TRBJ2-7, is DAGVTQSPTHLIKTRGQQVTLRCSPISGHKSVSWYQQVLGQGPQFIFQYYEKEERGRGNFPDRFSARQFPNYSSELNVNALLLGDSALYLCASSLSLSYEQYFGPGTRLTVT.

The J gene is TRBJ2-7, the V gene TRBV27; 10 positions match TRBD2. The V and J ends lost 6 bases and 2 bases, in that order; junction bases with no gene match: 7. CDR1 MNHEY and CDR2 SMNVEV come from the germline V gene (reference sequence). The CDR3 is made up of 15 amino acids. CDR3 residues: CASSRRSGRAYEQYF. The CDR3 DNA reads as TGTGCCAGCAGCCGACGGAGCGGGAGGGCCTACGAGCAGTACTTC.

The chain is built from TRBV28 and TRBJ2-3; TRBD1 might be the D (6 bases). CDR3 size: 14 residues. V lost 5 bases and J lost 0, with 9 bases in between. The V gene's germline CDR1 is MDHEN and CDR2 SYDVKM. DNA for the CDR3: TGTGCCAGCAGTCTCGGACAGAGCACAGATACGCAGTATTTT. This codes for CASSLGQSTDTQYF.

The V and J genes are TRBV19 and TRBJ2-7; D perhaps matches TRBD2 (5 bases). Germline V gene lookup returns CDR1 LNHDA and CDR2 SQIVND (reference sequence). The length of the CDR3 is 14 residues. V was cut by 8 bases and J by 4 bases, with 18 bases left in between. The CDR3 protein is CASSRGSSSYEQYF. The CDR3 DNA reads as TGTGCCAGTTCCCGGGGTAGTAGCTCGTACGAGCAGTACTTC.

The rearrangement joins TRBV7-3 to TRBJ2-3; 14 positions match TRBD2. Germline V lookup: CDR1 SGHTA, CDR2 FQGTGA. V lost 5 bases, J lost 3 bases, and 10 bases stayed unmatched. The CDR3 runs 18 residues. CDR3 bases: TGTGCCAGCAGCCCCGGGACTAGCGGGAGATTTTGGACAGATACGCAGTATTTT. Its translation: CASSPGTSGRFWTDTQYF.

The chain is built from TRBV7-8 and TRBJ2-7; maybe TRBD1 (6 bases). This CDR3 has 17 residues. The germline CDR1 and CDR2 sequences are SGHVS and FQNEAQ. V lost 3 bases and J lost 0, with 18 bases in between. The CDR3 protein is CASSFSGTRFYSYEQYF. Here the CDR3 DNA reads TGTGCCAGCAGCTTTTCCGGGACACGATTTTACTCCTACGAGCAGTACTTC.

This chain uses TRBV6-5 with TRBJ2-7; D gene unclear. CDR1 MNHEY and CDR2 SVGAGI come from the germline V gene. The CDR3 runs to 14 residues. V was cut by 0 bases and J by 2 bases, with 8 bases left in between. The CDR3 is CASSYSDGPYEQYF. The CDR3 coding sequence is TGTGCCAGCAGTTACTCTGACGGACCCTACGAGCAGTACTTC.

The gene calls are TRBV19 and TRBJ1-1, with D possibly matching TRBD1 (6 bases). The germline gives CDR1 LNHDA, CDR2 SQIVND (reference sequence). The CDR3 consists of 15 residues. The V end was cut by 0 bases, the J end by 5 bases, with 13 bases between. The CDR3: CASSIDLWGATEAFF. The CDR3, as DNA: TGTGCCAGTAGTATAGATTTATGGGGGGCGACTGAAGCTTTCTTT.

This chain joins TRBV7-3 and TRBJ1-2; D is unclear. CDR1 is SGHTA and CDR2 is FQGTGA in the germline V gene. The CDR3 sequence is 15 residues long. The V gene lost 2 bases and the J gene lost 6 bases, with 16 bases spanning the gap. The CDR3 DNA is TGTGCCAGCAGCTTAGCCCCCGCGGGAAAGGATGGCTACACCTTC. Encoded protein: CASSLAPAGKDGYTF. Supplemented by reference TRBV7-3 and TRBJ1-2, the full variable domain reads GAGVSQTPSNKVTEKGKYVELRCDPISGHTALYWYRQSLGQGPEFLIYFQGTGAADDSGLPNDRFFAVRPEGSVSTLKIQRTERGDSAVYLCASSLAPAGKDGYTFGSGTRLTVV.

By share, this clone counts as medium-sized. The rearrangement joins TRBV2 to TRBJ2-7; no definite D call. CDR1 is SNHLY, CDR2 FYNNEI, per germline. The CDR3 consists of 14 residues. V lost 3 bases and J 3 bases, leaving 12 bases between the germline ends. As DNA, the CDR3 is TGTGCCAGCAGTGAGGCGCGCGGTATCTACGAGCAGTACTTC. Amino acid sequence: CASSEARGIYEQYF.